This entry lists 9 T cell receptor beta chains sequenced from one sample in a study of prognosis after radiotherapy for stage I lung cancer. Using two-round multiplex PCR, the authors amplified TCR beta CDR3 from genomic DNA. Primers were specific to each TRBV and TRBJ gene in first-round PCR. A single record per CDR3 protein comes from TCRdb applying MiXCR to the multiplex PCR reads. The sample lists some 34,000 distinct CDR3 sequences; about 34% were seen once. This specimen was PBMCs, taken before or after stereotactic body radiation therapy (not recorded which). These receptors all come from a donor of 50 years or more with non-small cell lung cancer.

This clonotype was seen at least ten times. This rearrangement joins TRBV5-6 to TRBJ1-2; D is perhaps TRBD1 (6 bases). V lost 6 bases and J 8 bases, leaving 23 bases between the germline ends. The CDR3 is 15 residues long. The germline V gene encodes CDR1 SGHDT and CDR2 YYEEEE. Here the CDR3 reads CASNNPTGGVRGYTF. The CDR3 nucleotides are TGTGCCAGCAATAATCCGACGGGGGGCGTACGGGGCTACACCTTC. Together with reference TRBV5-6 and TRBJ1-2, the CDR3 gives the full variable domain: DAGVTQSPTHLIKTRGQQVTLRCSPKSGHDTVSWYQQALGQGPQFIFQYYEEEERQRGNFPDRFSGHQFPNYSSELNVNALLLGDSALYLCASNNPTGGVRGYTFGSGTRLTVV.

The DNA for the CDR3 is TGTGCCAGCGGACTAGCGGGACTCTATGAGCAGTTCTTC. This sequence encodes CASGLAGLYEQFF. The rearrangement uses TRBV6-1 and TRBJ2-1; 12 bases are a match to TRBD2. This CDR3 is 13 amino acids long. Germline V gives CDR1 MNHNS, CDR2 SASEGT. Trimming took 8 bases from V and 8 from J; bases not matched to a gene: 4.

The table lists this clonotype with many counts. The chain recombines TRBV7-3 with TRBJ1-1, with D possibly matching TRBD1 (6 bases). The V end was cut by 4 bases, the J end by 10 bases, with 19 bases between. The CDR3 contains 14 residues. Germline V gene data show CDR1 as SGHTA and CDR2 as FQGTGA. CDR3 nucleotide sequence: TGTGCCAGCAGCTCATGGGGGGCCCCGAATGGAGCTTTCTTT. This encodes CASSSWGAPNGAFF.

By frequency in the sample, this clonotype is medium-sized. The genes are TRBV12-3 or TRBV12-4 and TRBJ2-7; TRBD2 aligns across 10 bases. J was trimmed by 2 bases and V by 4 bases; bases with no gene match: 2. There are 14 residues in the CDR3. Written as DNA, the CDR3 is TGTGCCAGCAGTTCTAGCGGGAGCACCTACGAGCAGTACTTC. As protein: CASSSSGSTYEQYF.

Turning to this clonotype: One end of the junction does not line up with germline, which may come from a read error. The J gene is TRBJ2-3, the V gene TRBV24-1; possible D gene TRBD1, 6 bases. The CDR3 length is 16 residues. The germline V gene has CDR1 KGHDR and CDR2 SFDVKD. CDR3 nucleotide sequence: TGTGCCAACAGTGACCAGACAGGAGAGAGCACAGATACGCAGTATTTT. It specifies CANSDQTGESTDTQYF.

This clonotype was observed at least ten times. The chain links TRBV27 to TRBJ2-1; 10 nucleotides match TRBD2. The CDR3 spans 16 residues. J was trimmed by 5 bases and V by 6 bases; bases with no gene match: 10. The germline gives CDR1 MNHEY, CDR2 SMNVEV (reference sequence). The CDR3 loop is CASSSLGSGRNNEQFF. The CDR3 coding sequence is TGTGCCAGCAGCTCCCTAGGTAGCGGGAGGAACAATGAGCAGTTCTTC.

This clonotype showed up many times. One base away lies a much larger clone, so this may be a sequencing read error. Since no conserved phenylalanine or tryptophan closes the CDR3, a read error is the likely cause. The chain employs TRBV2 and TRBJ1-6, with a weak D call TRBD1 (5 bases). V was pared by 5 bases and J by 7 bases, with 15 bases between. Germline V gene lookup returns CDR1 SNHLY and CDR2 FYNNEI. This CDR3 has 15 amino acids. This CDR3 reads CASSIHQGQNSPLHS. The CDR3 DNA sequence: TGTGCCAGCAGTATACATCAGGGTCAGAATTCACCCCTCCACTCT.

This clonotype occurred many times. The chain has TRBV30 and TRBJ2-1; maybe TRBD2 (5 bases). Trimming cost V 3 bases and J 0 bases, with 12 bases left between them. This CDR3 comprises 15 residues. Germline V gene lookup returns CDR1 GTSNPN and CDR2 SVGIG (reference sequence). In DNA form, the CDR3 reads TGTGCCTGGAGCGGGGTCCAGAGCTCCTACAATGAGCAGTTCTTC. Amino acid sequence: CAWSGVQSSYNEQFF.

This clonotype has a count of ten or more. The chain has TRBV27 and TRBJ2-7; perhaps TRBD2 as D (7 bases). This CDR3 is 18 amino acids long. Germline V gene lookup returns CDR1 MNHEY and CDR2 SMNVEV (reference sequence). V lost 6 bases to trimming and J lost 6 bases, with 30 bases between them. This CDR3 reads CASSPGGQGWFGEGEQYF. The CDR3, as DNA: TGTGCCAGCAGCCCGGGGGGTCAGGGGTGGTTCGGAGAGGGCGAGCAGTACTTC.